Listed here are 3 T cell receptor beta chains from one sample, sequenced in a study of blood T cells in healthy people across ages. Sample-barcoded 5' priming and a J-beta primer mix drove a second PCR of roughly 7 to 11 cycles. Each CDR3 protein gets one entry after TCRdb re-called the 5' RACE reads with MiXCR. The top ten hold about 4% of the sample, which has 1.4 million or so distinct CDR3 sequences, about 42% seen once. Sequenced material: blood. The receptors were sampled from a woman under 30 in good health.

This clonotype occurred a few times. The V call is TRBV9, the J call TRBJ2-1; D gene ambiguous. The CDR3 sequence is 15 residues long. Germline CDR1 reads SGDLS; CDR2 reads YYNGEE. V shed 1 base and J shed 0 bases, with 8 bases lying between them. CDR3 DNA sequence: TGTGCCAGCAGCGTACTACAGAGCTCCTACAATGAGCAGTTCTTC. This translates into CASSVLQSSYNEQFF.

The CDR3 DNA reads TGTGCCAGCAGCAAACGTCAGGAGACCCAGTACTTC. This gives the protein CASSKRQETQYF. The rearrangement uses TRBV21-1 and TRBJ2-5. TRBV21-1 is recorded as a pseudogene. The CDR3 consists of 12 residues.

In regard to this clonotype: Germline and junction disagree at one end, which may indicate a read error. The rearrangement joins TRBV6-2 or TRBV6-3 to TRBJ2-7; no definite D call. CDR3 size: 13 residues. Germline assignment: CDR1 MNHEY and CDR2 SVGEGT. This chain's CDR3 is CTSSSEEWGEQYF. In DNA form, the CDR3 reads TGTACCAGCAGTTCGGAAGAATGGGGCGAGCAGTACTTC.